The TCR beta chain described here comes from a study of PD-1 blockade in classical Hodgkin lymphoma. This clone was seen repeatedly, ten times or more. Germline values: CDR1 MRHNA, CDR2 SNTAGT. V was shortened by 8 bases and J by 0 bases, with 9 bases between the two germline ends. There are 13 residues in the CDR3. Assay: immunoSEQ multiplex PCR; the TCRdb copy retains only in-frame clones and omits some. The sample holds approximately 84,000 clones; nearly 85% are singletons and the top ten take more than 15%. The time point was: cycle 4 day 1 (C4D1), after more than five weeks of nivolumab. Every one of the patients relapsed after autologous stem cell transplantation (brentuximab vedotin exposure was variable).

The receptor's source is a human donor with classical Hodgkin lymphoma. The chain combines TRBV6-4 with TRBJ2-3; unclear D gene. The starting material was peripheral blood mononuclear cells (PBMCs), obtained before the fourth cycle of nivolumab. CDR3 sequence: CASAHESTDTQYF. The CDR3 coding sequence is TGTGCCAGCGCACACGAAAGCACAGATACGCAGTATTTT.